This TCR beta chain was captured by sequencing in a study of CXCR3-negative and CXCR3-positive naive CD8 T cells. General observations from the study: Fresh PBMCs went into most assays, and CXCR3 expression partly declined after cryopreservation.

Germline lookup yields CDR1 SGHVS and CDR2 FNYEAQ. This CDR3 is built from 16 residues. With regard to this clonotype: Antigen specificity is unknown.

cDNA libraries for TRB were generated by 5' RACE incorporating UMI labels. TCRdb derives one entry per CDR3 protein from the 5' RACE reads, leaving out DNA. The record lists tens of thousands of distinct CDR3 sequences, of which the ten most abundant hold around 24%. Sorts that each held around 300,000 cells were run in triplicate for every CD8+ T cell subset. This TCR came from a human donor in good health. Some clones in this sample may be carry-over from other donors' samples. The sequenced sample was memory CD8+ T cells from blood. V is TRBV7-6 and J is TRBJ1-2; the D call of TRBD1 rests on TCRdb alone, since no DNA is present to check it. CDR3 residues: CASSPEARGLNYGYTF.